This is a list of T cell receptor beta chains from one sample in a study of T cell changes during pregnancy in multiple sclerosis. The protocol was immunoSEQ multiplex PCR, while the TCRdb copy is restricted to in-frame clones and leaves out a portion. The table has around 30,000 clones, about 91% seen once. This specimen was CD4+ T cells from peripheral blood mononuclear cells, taken in the second trimester of pregnancy. These receptors were collected from a female donor with multiple sclerosis, enrolled in a pregnancy study. The CDR3 runs from the conserved cysteine through the conserved F or W. A D gene is named only where the DNA matches it firmly. A clone size is listed for some rows: how often the clone was seen (once, few, many), or a class if it is expanded.

v_gene	len	j_gene	d_gene	abundance	CDR3nt	CDR3aa
TRBV4-2	16	TRBJ2-5	TRBD2	-	TGTGCCAGCAGCCCCCGAGGGACTACACCAAGGGAGACCCAGTACTTC	CASSPRGTTPRETQYF
TRBV19	13	TRBJ1-1	-	-	TGTGCCAGCAAAGAGGGAGGTTTCACTGAAGCTTTCTTT	CASKEGGFTEAFF
TRBV15	16	TRBJ1-4	TRBD1	-	TGTGCCACCAGCAGCCAGCCGGGACAGGGTTTTGAAAAACTGTTTTTT	CATSSQPGQGFEKLFF
TRBV6-1	15	TRBJ2-1	TRBD1	-	TGTGCCAGCAGCACGACAGGGACATCCTACAATGAGCAGTTCTTC	CASSTTGTSYNEQFF
TRBV5-1	18	TRBJ2-5	TRBD2	-	TGCGCCAGCAGCCGGGGACTAGCGGGGGGGCCTGGCCAAGAGACCCAGTACTTC	CASSRGLAGGPGQETQYF
TRBV2	12	TRBJ2-5	-	-	TGTGCCAGCAGTGCGACTGGTGGGACCCAGTACTTC	CASSATGGTQYF
TRBV6-1	11	TRBJ1-2	-	-	TGTGCCAGCAGGAACAGCCGGGGCTACACCTTC	CASRNSRGYTF
TRBV15	15	TRBJ2-3	-	-	TGTGCCACCAGCAGAGATCTCAGTGGCACAGATACGCAGTATTTT	CATSRDLSGTDTQYF
TRBV2	14	TRBJ2-7	TRBD1	-	TGTGCCAGCAGTGGACAGGGTAGTATCTACGAGCAGTACTTC	CASSGQGSIYEQYF
TRBV6-4	16	TRBJ2-3	TRBD2	-	TGTGCCAGCAGGAGCGGGGTAGAAGTGGGCACAGATACGCAGTATTTT	CASRSGVEVGTDTQYF
TRBV18	14	TRBJ1-1	-	-	TGTGCCAGCTCACCAAACAGGGTAAACACTGAAGCTTTCTTT	CASSPNRVNTEAFF
TRBV11-1	15	TRBJ1-2	-	-	TGTGCCAGCAGCTTTGGAGGGTTGCTAAGCTATGGCTACACCTTC	CASSFGGLLSYGYTF
TRBV15	16	TRBJ2-2	TRBD1	-	TGTGCCACCAGCTCCTCCGGGACAGCCGTCGCCGGGGAGCTGTTTTTT	CATSSSGTAVAGELFF
TRBV5-1	15	TRBJ2-2	-	-	TGCGCCAGCAGCTTGGTTTCTCCTAGGACCGGGGAGCTGTTTTTT	CASSLVSPRTGELFF
TRBV4-3	17	TRBJ1-2	-	-	TGCGCCAGCAGCCAAGTTCCTTCGGGGTACAATCTCTATGGCTACACCTTC	CASSQVPSGYNLYGYTF
TRBV19	17	TRBJ2-1	TRBD2	-	TGTGCCAGTAGACCTAGCGGGGGGGCCGCGGGTTACAATGAGCAGTTCTTC	CASRPSGGAAGYNEQFF
TRBV7-2	13	TRBJ2-7	-	-	TGTGCCAGCAGCTTACTGAGAGAATACGAGCAGTACTTC	CASSLLREYEQYF
TRBV28	15	TRBJ2-1	-	-	TGTGCCAGCAGTTCCCCGGGGAGCTCCTACAATGAGCAGTTCTTC	CASSSPGSSYNEQFF
TRBV9	17	TRBJ2-1	TRBD2	-	TGTGCCAGCAGCGAGCGGCTAGCGGGGGGTTTGGACAATGAGCAGTTCTTC	CASSERLAGGLDNEQFF
TRBV29-1	12	TRBJ1-4	-	-	TGCAGCGTTGAAGGCGCTAATGAAAAACTGTTTTTT	CSVEGANEKLFF
TRBV12-5	14	TRBJ2-1	TRBD1	once	TGTGCTAGTGGTTTAGGGACAGGGCGTGATGAGCAGTTCTTC	CASGLGTGRDEQFF
TRBV9	13	TRBJ1-5	-	once	TGTGCCAGCAGCGTAAGGGGACATGGGCCCCAGCATTTT	CASSVRGHGPQHF
TRBV29-1	14	TRBJ2-5	TRBD2	-	TGCAGCGTTGCCACTAGCGGGGGGGCCGGGACCCAGTACTTC	CSVATSGGAGTQYF
TRBV7-8	15	TRBJ1-5	-	-	TGTGCCAGCAGCTTGATCAGGGAAGGCAATCAGCCCCAGCATTTT	CASSLIREGNQPQHF
TRBV9	14	TRBJ1-1	-	-	TGTGCCAGCAGCGCAACAGGGTCGAACACTGAAGCTTTCTTT	CASSATGSNTEAFF
TRBV28	12	TRBJ1-2	-	-	TGTGCCAGCAACAGCTTTAACTATGGCTACACCTTC	CASNSFNYGYTF
TRBV5-1	15	TRBJ2-3	-	-	TGCGCCAGCAGCCGGGGACAAATTAGCACAGATACGCAGTATTTT	CASSRGQISTDTQYF
TRBV12-5	13	TRBJ1-4	-	once	TGTGCTAGTGCCAACAGACCGGCCCAAAAACTGTTTTTT	CASANRPAQKLFF
TRBV12-5	16	TRBJ2-5	-	few	TGTGCTAGTGGTTTGGTACCCCTGGTTACTTTGGAGACCCAGTACTTC	CASGLVPLVTLETQYF
TRBV18	15	TRBJ1-3	-	few	TGTGCCAGCTCACTCTCAGGGCGCTCTGGAAACACCATATATTTT	CASSLSGRSGNTIYF
TRBV28	16	TRBJ1-4	-	-	TGTGCCAGCAGCCGTGGGACACTCGCAACTAATGAAAAACTGTTTTTT	CASSRGTLATNEKLFF
TRBV19	15	TRBJ2-1	-	-	TGTGCCAGTAGTATAGGGGGTGGGGGGTACAATGAGCAGTTCTTC	CASSIGGGGYNEQFF
TRBV11-2	15	TRBJ2-1	TRBD2	-	TGTGCCAGCACCATACTAGCGGGGTACATCAATGAGCAGTTCTTC	CASTILAGYINEQFF
TRBV10-3	19	TRBJ2-6	TRBD2	-	TGTGCCATCAGTGAGTCCCCTCAAGCGGGGGTCTCTGGGGCCAACGTCCTGACTTTC	CAISESPQAGVSGANVLTF
TRBV4-3	15	TRBJ2-2	-	-	TGCGCCAGCAGCCAAGTCCCAGGTTTGGCCGGGGAGCTGTTTTTT	CASSQVPGLAGELFF
TRBV7-2	16	TRBJ2-5	TRBD2	-	TGTGCCAGCAGCTTAGGACTAGCGGGGGGGCAAGAGACCCAGTACTTC	CASSLGLAGGQETQYF
TRBV7-8	15	TRBJ2-7	-	-	TGTGCCAGCAGCTTAGGCCGGGACACCTCGTACGAGCAGTACTTC	CASSLGRDTSYEQYF
TRBV5-1	14	TRBJ1-6	-	-	TGCGCCAGCAGCTTGGCCGGCAGGGCGGCACCCCTCCACTTT	CASSLAGRAAPLHF
TRBV2	14	TRBJ2-3	-	-	TGTGCCAGCAGTGACAACCGGGATCAAGATACGCAGTATTTT	CASSDNRDQDTQYF
TRBV29-1	14	TRBJ1-1	-	few	TGCAGCGTTGAAGTTTACAGGCTGAACACTGAAGCTTTCTTT	CSVEVYRLNTEAFF
TRBV5-1	13	TRBJ1-1	-	-	TGCGCCAGCAGTGACAGCTCGAACACTGAAGCTTTCTTT	CASSDSSNTEAFF
TRBV2	12	TRBJ1-2	-	-	TGTGCCAGCCACCAGGATTTTGGGCGCTACACCTTC	CASHQDFGRYTF
TRBV12-5	17	TRBJ2-1	-	-	TGTGCTAGTGGTTTGGTACAGGGCCGCCCCCCTTACAATGAGCAGTTCTTC	CASGLVQGRPPYNEQFF
TRBV7-2	14	TRBJ1-2	-	-	TGTGCCAGCAGCTGGAGGGGCAGGGACTATGGCTACACCTTC	CASSWRGRDYGYTF
TRBV19	16	TRBJ2-1	TRBD2	-	TGTGCCAGTAGCCATCCGGGACTAGCGGTAGACAATGAGCAGTTCTTC	CASSHPGLAVDNEQFF
TRBV9	16	TRBJ2-3	TRBD1	once	TGTGCCAGCAGCGTAGTGGGACAGATGAGCACAGATACGCAGTATTTT	CASSVVGQMSTDTQYF
TRBV4-3	16	TRBJ1-1	-	-	TGCGCCAGCAGCCAAGTAACAGGGTGGGGTACCACTGAAGCTTTCTTT	CASSQVTGWGTTEAFF
TRBV30	13	TRBJ1-3	-	few	TGTGCCTGGAGTGTAGGCGGCCGAAACACCATATATTTT	CAWSVGGRNTIYF
TRBV30	14	TRBJ2-7	-	-	TGTGCCTGGGGGGAGCAGGGGCTTCTGTACGAGCAGTACTTC	CAWGEQGLLYEQYF
TRBV9	16	TRBJ2-7	TRBD2	-	TGTGCCAGCAGCGTAGCAGGAAGCGGGGGGACCTACGAGCAGTACTTC	CASSVAGSGGTYEQYF
TRBV7-9	17	TRBJ2-1	TRBD2	-	TGTGCCAGCAGCTTAGTCGGGACTAGCGGGGGGGCCAATGAGCAGTTCTTC	CASSLVGTSGGANEQFF
TRBV5-4	14	TRBJ1-6	-	few	TGTGCCAGCAGCTTGCAGGGAGGTGGTTCACCCCTCCACTTT	CASSLQGGGSPLHF
TRBV28	14	TRBJ2-1	TRBD1	-	TGTGCCAGCAGCGGGACAGGGACAGGGAATGAGCAGTTCTTC	CASSGTGTGNEQFF
TRBV7-9	11	TRBJ2-1	-	-	TGTGCCAGCAGCTCGACACCAAAGCAGTTCTTC	CASSSTPKQFF
TRBV11-2	15	TRBJ2-1	TRBD2	-	TGTGCCAGCAGCTTAGGTAGCGGGGGATACAATGAGCAGTTCTTC	CASSLGSGGYNEQFF
TRBV25-1	15	TRBJ1-6	-	-	TGTGCCAGCAGTGCACTGGGCGCCGATAATTCACCCCTCCACTTT	CASSALGADNSPLHF
TRBV18	13	TRBJ1-2	TRBD1	-	TGTGCCAGCTCGTTAGGACAGGCCTATGGCTACACCTTC	CASSLGQAYGYTF
TRBV5-4	11	TRBJ1-2	-	-	TGTGCCAGCAGCCTACGACAGCAATACACCTTC	CASSLRQQYTF
TRBV11-2	16	TRBJ2-7	TRBD2	-	TGTGCCAGCAGCTTAGGGTTAGCGGGGGGTTCCTACGAGCAGTACTTC	CASSLGLAGGSYEQYF
TRBV7-6	15	TRBJ2-7	TRBD2	-	TGTGCCAGCAGTCGGCTAGCGGGGGTTGAGTACGAGCAGTACTTC	CASSRLAGVEYEQYF